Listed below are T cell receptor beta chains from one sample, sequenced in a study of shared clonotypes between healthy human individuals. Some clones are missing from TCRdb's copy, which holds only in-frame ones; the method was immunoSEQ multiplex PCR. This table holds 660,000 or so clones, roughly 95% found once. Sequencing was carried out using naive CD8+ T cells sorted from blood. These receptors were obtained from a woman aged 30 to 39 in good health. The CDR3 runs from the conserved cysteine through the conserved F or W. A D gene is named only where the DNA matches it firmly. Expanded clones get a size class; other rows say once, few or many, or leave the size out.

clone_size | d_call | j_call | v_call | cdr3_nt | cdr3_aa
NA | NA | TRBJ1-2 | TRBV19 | TGTGCCAGTAGTACCGGGGCCGGCTACACCTTC | CASSTGAGYTF
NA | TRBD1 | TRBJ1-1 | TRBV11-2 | TGTGCCAGCAGCCCAGGCCCGACAGGGCTGAACACTGAAGCTTTCTTT | CASSPGPTGLNTEAFF
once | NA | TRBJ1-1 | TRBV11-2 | TGTGCCAGCAGCTTCGAGGGGGGTAACACTGAAGCTTTCTTT | CASSFEGGNTEAFF
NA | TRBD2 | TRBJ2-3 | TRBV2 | TGTGCCAGCACTACTCCGGGACTAGCGGGAGTAGATACGCAGTATTTT | CASTTPGLAGVDTQYF
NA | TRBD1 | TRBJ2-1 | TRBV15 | TGTGCCAGCCAGTTGGACAGGTCTTACAATGAGCAGTTCTTC | CASQLDRSYNEQFF
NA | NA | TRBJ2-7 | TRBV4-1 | TGCGCCAGCAGCCGGGACCCTCTCGGAGAGCAGTACTTC | CASSRDPLGEQYF
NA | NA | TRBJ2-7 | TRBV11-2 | TGTGCCAGCGATCCCGGAGACTACGAGCAGTACTTC | CASDPGDYEQYF
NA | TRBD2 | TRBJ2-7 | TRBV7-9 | TGTGCCAGCAGCTCCGGGAGGGCCTCGGGATGGGAGCAGTACTTC | CASSSGRASGWEQYF
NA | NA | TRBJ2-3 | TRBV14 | TGTGCCAGCAGCCAAGACAGGACGCCCTGGAATACGCAGTATTTT | CASSQDRTPWNTQYF
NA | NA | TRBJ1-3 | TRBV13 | TGTGCCAGCAGCTTAGGCGGAGGTACTGGAAACACCATATATTTT | CASSLGGGTGNTIYF
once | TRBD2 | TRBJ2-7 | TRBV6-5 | TGTGCCAGCAGTTTGGGAGGGGAGGGCCGCTCCTACGAGCAGTACTTC | CASSLGGEGRSYEQYF
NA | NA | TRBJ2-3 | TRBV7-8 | TGTGCCAGCAGCTCCCTTATTGGGGCCACCACAGATACGCAGTATTTT | CASSSLIGATTDTQYF
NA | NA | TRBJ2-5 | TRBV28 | TGTGCCAGCAGTTTACGAGAAGAGACCCAGTACTTC | CASSLREETQYF
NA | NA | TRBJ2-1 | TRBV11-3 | TGTGCCAGCAGCTTAGATTCGAAGAATGAGCAGTTCTTC | CASSLDSKNEQFF
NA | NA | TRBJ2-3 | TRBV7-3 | TGTGCCAGCAGCTTAACAGAGACGGACTCCGCAGATACGCAGTATTTT | CASSLTETDSADTQYF
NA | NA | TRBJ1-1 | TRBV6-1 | TGTGCCAGCAGTGAAGCGTACGTCGGCACTGAAGCTTTCTTT | CASSEAYVGTEAFF
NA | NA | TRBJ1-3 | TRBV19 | TGTGCCAGTAGTATCCGTGGTGCTGGAAACACCATATATTTT | CASSIRGAGNTIYF
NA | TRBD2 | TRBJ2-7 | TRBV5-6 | TGTGCCAGCAGCTTGGATATAGCGGGAGTTCTCGACGAGCAGTACTTC | CASSLDIAGVLDEQYF
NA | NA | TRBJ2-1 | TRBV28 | TGTGCCAGCAGTTTAGTTTGGCCCGGCCGGAGCTACAATGAGCAGTTCTTC | CASSLVWPGRSYNEQFF
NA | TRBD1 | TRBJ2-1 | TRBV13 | TGTGCCAGCAGCCCCGGGACAGGAAACAATGAGCAGTTCTTC | CASSPGTGNNEQFF
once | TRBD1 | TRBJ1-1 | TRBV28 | TGTGCCAGCAGTCCGAACGACAGGGGAGGCGCTTTCTTT | CASSPNDRGGAFF
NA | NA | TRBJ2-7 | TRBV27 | TGTGCCAGCTCCCCCTCCTCGGGGGTCTACGAGCAGTACTTC | CASSPSSGVYEQYF
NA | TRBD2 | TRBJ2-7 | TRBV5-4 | TGTGCCAGCAGCTTGTCGGGACTAGCGGGGGCGGCCTACGAGCAGTACTTC | CASSLSGLAGAAYEQYF
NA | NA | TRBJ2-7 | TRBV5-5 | TGTGCCAGCAGCCTCTGGACGGATAGCTCCTACGAGCAGTACTTC | CASSLWTDSSYEQYF
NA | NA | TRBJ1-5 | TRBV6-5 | TGTGCCAGCAGTTCCTCAGTATATAGCAATCAGCCCCAGCATTTT | CASSSSVYSNQPQHF
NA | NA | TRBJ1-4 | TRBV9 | TGTGCCAGCAGCACAAGTGGGGGGGCTAATGAAAAACTGTTTTTT | CASSTSGGANEKLFF
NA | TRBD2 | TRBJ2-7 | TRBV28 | TGTGCCAGCAGTTTCGGTAGCGGGAGGGTTGGGGACTCCTACGAGCAGTACTTC | CASSFGSGRVGDSYEQYF
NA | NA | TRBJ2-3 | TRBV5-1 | TGCGCCAGCAGCTTGGTGTGGGGCCCAGATACGCAGTATTTT | CASSLVWGPDTQYF
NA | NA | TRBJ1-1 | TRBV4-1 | TGCGCCAGCAGCCAAGAGAGCGCAGGGTATACCACTGAAGCTTTCTTT | CASSQESAGYTTEAFF
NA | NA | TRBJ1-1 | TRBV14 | TGTGCCAGCAGCCGGGGTGAAGCTTTCTTT | CASSRGEAFF
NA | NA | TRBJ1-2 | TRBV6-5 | TGTGCCAGCAGTTACTCGGGGCGGAACTATGGCTACACCTTC | CASSYSGRNYGYTF
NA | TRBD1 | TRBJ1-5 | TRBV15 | TGTGCCACCAGCAGAGATGGTCCAGGGGGCTTTCAGCCCCAGCATTTT | CATSRDGPGGFQPQHF
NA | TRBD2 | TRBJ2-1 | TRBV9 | TGTGCCAGCAGCGTCTCGGGAGGGCCATCCAATGAGCAGTTCTTC | CASSVSGGPSNEQFF
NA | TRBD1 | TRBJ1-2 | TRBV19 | TGTGCCAGTAGTATAGGACTCTGGACAGGGACTAATGGCTACACCTTC | CASSIGLWTGTNGYTF
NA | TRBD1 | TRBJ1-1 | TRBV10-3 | TGTGCCACGGGACAGGCGAACACTGAAGCTTTCTTT | CATGQANTEAFF